Described below is a single T cell receptor beta chain sequence and its context. Compared with the rest of its sample, this clonotype is medium-sized (0.01 to 0.1%). The clone's antigen remains unknown. There are no base qualities to consult, and no much larger clone falls within one base. The data derive from a study of spatial heterogeneity in lung cancer (dated by TCRdb to between 2017 and 2020). Background for the entire study: Beta-chain transcripts were consistently detected in greater numbers than alpha-chain transcripts, which likely reflected higher beta-chain transcript abundance. In non-small cell lung cancer, the study made a quantitative comparison of TCR alpha and beta repertoires among multiple tumor regions, matched nontumor lung and blood. In the raw uncorrected reads, each unique combination of TCR and UMI appeared more than ten times on average. The study linked features of the TCR repertoire to counts of nonsynonymous mutations, which were determined by whole-exome sequencing of tumor tissue. A strong correlation was found between TCR transcript counts in tumor regions and a T cell transcriptional module score from matched bulk RNA-seq. At surgery, both alpha and beta chains were TCR-sequenced in about 200 tumor regions, fewer than 80 matched nontumor lung samples and around 50 PBMC samples. Results and caveats for the whole study, not just this receptor: TCR-seq coverage of tumor T cells was estimated at only approximately 7% for alpha chains and 12% to 15% for beta chains. Counts of ubiquitous and regional expanded TCRs were found to correlate with counts of ubiquitous and regional nonsynonymous mutations, respectively. The number of expanded intratumoral alpha and beta TCRs correlated with the tumor nonsynonymous mutation count. Confirming at a functional level the hypothesis that regional TCRs recognize regional mutations was considered to require additional single-cell paired TCR alpha and beta sequencing.

Reading from cysteine to phenylalanine, the CDR3 counts 14 amino acids. The retained sequence is limited to the CDR3, 42 bases, with the frame set at the first base. According to the germline V gene, CDR1 reads MDHEN and CDR2 reads SYDVKM. From V the trimming removes 3 bases and from J it removes 5 bases, while the gene matches leave 3 bases of the junction unaccounted for. Receptor amplification or capture employed 5' RACE. The sample was run on a NextSeq 500. The TCR library protocol attached a unique molecular identifier to each TCR cDNA molecule to allow correction of PCR and sequencing errors. The authors processed their data as follows. TCR identification, UMI-based error correction and CDR3 extraction were performed with Decombinator tools. TCRs above a frequency of 2 per 1,000, corresponding to the top 1% of the tumor frequency distribution, were defined as expanded. Expanded tumor TCRs statistically deemed absent (corrected P<0.05) from at least one tumor region were classed as regional, and all other expanded tumor TCRs were classed as ubiquitous. Rényi diversity was computed with the R vegan package after subsampling each repertoire 100 times to 5,000 TCRs. CDR3 similarity networks were constructed using string-kernel similarity of amino acid triplets, with links drawn between CDR3s whose pairwise similarity was above 0.82. The public sequencing data were trimmed at Q25 with fastp and processed into clonotypes with MiXCR by TCRdb, which kept only in-frame beta chains. Duplicate CDR3 protein sequences are folded into a single record with the most common DNA and genes. TCRdb, not the original authors, processed these V and J calls. This sample gives roughly 5,000 distinct CDR3 sequences in total; 7% to 8% of them show up just once. Clones ranked in the top ten supply about 15% of the sample.

The label giving this sample's time point can be read as: sample taken at primary tumor resection. Donors were some 67 patients with early-stage, untreated non-small cell lung cancer from the lung TRACERx cohort. Without any cell sorting, TCR sequencing was performed on whole RNA extracted either from tumor and nontumor lung tissue or from cryopreserved PBMC samples. A patient was chosen for TCR sequencing only when enough RNA was available from at least two tumor regions. Tumor and adjacent nontumor lung specimens were reviewed by a lung pathologist before selection. The specimen comprised lung tumor tissue, sampled at surgery. Here the chain combines TRBV28 and TRBJ2-7, with 11 middle bases fitting TRBD2. The sequence came from a female donor with early-stage non-small cell lung cancer. This receptor has the CDR3 CASSFQLAGDEQYF. The nucleotides read TGTGCCAGCAGTTTTCAACTAGCGGGAGACGAGCAGTACTTC.